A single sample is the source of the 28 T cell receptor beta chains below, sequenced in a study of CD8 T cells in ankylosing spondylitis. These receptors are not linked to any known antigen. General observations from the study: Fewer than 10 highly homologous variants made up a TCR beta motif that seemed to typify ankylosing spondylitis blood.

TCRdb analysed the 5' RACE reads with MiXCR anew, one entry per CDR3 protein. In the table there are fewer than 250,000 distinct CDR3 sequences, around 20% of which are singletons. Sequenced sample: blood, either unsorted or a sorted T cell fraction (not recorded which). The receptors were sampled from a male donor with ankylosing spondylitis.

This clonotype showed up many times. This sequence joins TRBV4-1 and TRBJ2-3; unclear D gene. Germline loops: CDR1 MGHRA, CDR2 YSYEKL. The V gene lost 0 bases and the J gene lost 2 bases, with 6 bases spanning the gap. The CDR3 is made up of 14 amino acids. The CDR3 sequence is CASSQDAATDTQYF. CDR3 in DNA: TGCGCCAGCAGCCAAGATGCGGCCACAGATACGCAGTATTTT.

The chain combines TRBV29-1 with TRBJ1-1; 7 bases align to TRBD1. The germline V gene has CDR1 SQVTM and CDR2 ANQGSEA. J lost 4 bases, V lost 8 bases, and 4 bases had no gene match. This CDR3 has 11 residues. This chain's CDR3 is CSSYRGTEAFF. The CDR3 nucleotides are TGCAGCTCATACAGGGGCACTGAAGCTTTCTTT.

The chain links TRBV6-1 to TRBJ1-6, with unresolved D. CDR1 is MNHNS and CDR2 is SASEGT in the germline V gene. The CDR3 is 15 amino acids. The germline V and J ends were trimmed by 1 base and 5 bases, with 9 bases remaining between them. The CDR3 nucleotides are TGTGCCAGCAGTGAAGTGTCCGATAATAATTCACCCCTCCACTTT. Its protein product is CASSEVSDNNSPLHF.

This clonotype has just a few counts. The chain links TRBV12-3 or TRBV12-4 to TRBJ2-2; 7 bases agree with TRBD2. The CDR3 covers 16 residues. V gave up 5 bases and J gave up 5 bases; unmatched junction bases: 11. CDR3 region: CASSAWPGGKTGELFF. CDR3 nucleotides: TGTGCCAGCAGTGCATGGCCGGGGGGAAAGACCGGGGAGCTGTTTTTT.

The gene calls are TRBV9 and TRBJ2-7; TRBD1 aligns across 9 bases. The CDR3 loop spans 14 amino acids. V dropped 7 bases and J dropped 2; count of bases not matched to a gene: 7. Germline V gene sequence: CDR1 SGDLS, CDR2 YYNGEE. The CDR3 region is CASAGQGTPYEQYF. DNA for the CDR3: TGTGCCAGCGCCGGACAGGGGACCCCCTACGAGCAGTACTTC.

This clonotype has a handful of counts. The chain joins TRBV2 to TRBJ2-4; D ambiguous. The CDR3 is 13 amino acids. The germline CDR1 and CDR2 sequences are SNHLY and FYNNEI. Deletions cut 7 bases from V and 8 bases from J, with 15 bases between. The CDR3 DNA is TGTGCCAGCAAGTGGGCGGTTGGTGACATTCAGTACTTC. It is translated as CASKWAVGDIQYF.

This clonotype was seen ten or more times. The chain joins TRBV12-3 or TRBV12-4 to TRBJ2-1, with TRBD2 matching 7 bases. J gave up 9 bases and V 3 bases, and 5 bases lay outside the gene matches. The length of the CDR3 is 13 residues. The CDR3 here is CASSFSGEGEQFF. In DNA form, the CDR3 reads TGTGCCAGCAGTTTCAGCGGGGAGGGTGAGCAGTTCTTC.

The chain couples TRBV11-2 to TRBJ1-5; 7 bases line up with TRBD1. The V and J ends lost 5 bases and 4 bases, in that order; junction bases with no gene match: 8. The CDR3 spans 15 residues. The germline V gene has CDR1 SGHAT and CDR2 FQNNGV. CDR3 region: CASSLTGVLNQPQHF. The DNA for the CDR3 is TGTGCCAGCAGCCTCACAGGGGTCCTAAATCAGCCCCAGCATTTT.

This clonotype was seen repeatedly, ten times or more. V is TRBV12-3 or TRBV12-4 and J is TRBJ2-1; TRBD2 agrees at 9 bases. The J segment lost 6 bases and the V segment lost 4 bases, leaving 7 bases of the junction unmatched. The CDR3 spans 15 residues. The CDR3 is CASSSPSGKRNEQFF. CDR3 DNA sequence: TGTGCCAGCAGTTCGCCTAGCGGGAAGCGCAATGAGCAGTTCTTC.

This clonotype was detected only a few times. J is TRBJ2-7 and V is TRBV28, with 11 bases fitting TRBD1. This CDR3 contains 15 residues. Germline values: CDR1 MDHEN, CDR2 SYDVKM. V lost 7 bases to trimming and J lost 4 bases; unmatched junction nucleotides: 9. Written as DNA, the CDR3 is TGTGCCAGCATCTCTGGGACAGGGGGGGCTTACGAGCAGTACTTC. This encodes CASISGTGGAYEQYF. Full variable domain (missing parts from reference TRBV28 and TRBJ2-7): DVKVTQSSRYLVKRTGEKVFLECVQDMDHENMFWYRQDPGLGLRLIYFSYDVKMKEKGDIPEGYSVSREKKERFSLILESASTNQTSMYLCASISGTGGAYEQYFGPGTRLTVT.

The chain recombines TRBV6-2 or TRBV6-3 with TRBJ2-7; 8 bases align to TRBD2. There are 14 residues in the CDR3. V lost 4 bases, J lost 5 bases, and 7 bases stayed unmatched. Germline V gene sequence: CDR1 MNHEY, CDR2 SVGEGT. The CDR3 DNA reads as TGTGCCAGCAGTTTCCTGGGACTAGAGGACGAGCAGTACTTC. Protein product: CASSFLGLEDEQYF.

CDR3 bases: TGCAGCGTTGCATGGACAGGGTTTCGAGAGACCCAGTACTTC. This encodes CSVAWTGFRETQYF. The chain employs TRBV29-1 and TRBJ2-5; TRBD1 aligns across 8 bases. V was clipped by 4 bases and J by 4 bases; unmatched bases: 8. Germline V gene lookup returns CDR1 SQVTM and CDR2 ANQGSEA. The CDR3 length is 14 residues.

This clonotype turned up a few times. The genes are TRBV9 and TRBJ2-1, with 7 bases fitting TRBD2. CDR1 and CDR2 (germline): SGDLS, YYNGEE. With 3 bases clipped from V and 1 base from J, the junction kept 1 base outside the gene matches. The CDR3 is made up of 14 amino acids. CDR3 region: CASSAGLSYNEQFF. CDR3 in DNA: TGTGCCAGCAGCGCGGGACTATCCTACAATGAGCAGTTCTTC. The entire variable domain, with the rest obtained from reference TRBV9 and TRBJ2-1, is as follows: DSGVTQTPKHLITATGQRVTLRCSPRSGDLSVYWYQQSLDQGLQFLIQYYNGEERAKGNILERFSAQQFPDLHSELNLSSLELGDSALYFCASSAGLSYNEQFFGPGTRLTVL.

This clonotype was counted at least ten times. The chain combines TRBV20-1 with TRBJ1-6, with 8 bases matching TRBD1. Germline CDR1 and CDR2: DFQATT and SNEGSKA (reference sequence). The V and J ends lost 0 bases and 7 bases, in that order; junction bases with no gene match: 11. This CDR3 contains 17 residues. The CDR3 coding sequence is TGCAGTGCTAGAGATCGGGGCCCAGGGGGCCGGAATTCACCCCTCCACTTT. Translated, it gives CSARDRGPGGRNSPLHF.

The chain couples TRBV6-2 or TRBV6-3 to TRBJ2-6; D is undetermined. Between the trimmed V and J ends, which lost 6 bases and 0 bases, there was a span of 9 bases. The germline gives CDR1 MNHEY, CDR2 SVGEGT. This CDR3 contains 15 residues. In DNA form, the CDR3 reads TGTGCCAGCAGCCCCACTCCCTCTGGGGCCAACGTCCTGACTTTC. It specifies CASSPTPSGANVLTF.

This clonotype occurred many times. CDR3 DNA: TGCGCCAGCAGCCAAGTGGGCATCTCCTACGAGCAGTACTTC. Translating it yields CASSQVGISYEQYF. V is TRBV4-1 and J is TRBJ2-7, with no clear D. V gave up 1 base and J gave up 0 bases, with 7 bases separating them. Germline CDR1 and CDR2: MGHRA and YSYEKL. There are 14 residues in the CDR3.

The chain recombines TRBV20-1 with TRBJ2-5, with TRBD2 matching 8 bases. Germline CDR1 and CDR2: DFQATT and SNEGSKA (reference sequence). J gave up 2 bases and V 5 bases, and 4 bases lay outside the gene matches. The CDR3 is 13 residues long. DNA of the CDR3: TGCAGTGCTCCCGGGACTAGGCAAGAGACCCAGTACTTC. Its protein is CSAPGTRQETQYF.

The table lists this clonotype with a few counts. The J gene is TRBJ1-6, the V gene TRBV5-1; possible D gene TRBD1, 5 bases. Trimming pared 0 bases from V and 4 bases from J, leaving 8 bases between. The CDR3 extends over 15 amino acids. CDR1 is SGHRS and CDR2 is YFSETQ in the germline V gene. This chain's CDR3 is CASSLGDSYNSPLHF. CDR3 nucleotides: TGCGCCAGCAGCTTGGGTGACAGTTATAATTCACCCCTCCACTTT.

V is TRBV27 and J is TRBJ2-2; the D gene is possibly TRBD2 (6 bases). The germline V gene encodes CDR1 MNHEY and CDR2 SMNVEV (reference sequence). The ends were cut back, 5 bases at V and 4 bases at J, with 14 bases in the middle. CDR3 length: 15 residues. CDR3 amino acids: CASSPLGGTTGELFF. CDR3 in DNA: TGTGCCAGCAGTCCGCTCGGCGGGACCACCGGGGAGCTGTTTTTT.

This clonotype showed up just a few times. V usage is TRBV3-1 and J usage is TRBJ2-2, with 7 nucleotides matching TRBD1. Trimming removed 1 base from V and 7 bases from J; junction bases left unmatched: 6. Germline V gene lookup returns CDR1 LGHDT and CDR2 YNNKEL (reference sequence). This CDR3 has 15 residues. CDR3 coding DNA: TGTGCCAGCAGCCAAGTGGAAGGGGGCGGCGGGGAGCTGTTTTTT. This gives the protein CASSQVEGGGGELFF.

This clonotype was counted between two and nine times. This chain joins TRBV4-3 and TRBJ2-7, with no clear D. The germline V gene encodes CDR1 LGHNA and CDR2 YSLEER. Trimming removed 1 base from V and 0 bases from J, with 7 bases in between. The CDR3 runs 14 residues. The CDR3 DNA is TGCGCCAGCAGCCAAGGGGCTAGCTCCTACGAGCAGTACTTC. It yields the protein CASSQGASSYEQYF.

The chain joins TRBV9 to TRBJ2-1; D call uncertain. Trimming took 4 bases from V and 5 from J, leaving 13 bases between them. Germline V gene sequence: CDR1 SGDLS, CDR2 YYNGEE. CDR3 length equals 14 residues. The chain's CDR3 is CASSPSNPNNEQFF. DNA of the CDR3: TGTGCCAGCAGCCCCTCTAACCCCAACAATGAGCAGTTCTTC.

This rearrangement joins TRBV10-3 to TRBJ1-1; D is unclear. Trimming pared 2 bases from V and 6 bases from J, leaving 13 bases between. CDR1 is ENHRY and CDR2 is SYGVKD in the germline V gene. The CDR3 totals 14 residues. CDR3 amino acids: CAISEDPGGAEAFF. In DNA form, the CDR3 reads TGTGCCATCAGTGAGGACCCGGGTGGAGCTGAAGCTTTCTTT.

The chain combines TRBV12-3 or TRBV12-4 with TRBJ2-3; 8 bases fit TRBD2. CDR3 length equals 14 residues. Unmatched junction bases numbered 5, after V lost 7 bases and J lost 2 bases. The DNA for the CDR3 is TGTGCCAGCACCCCGACTAGCGACACAGATACGCAGTATTTT. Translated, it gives CASTPTSDTDTQYF.

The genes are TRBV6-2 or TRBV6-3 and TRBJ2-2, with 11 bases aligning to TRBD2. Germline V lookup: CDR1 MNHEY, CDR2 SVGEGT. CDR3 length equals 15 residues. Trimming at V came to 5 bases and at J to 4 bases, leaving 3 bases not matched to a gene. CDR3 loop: CASSEGLAATGELFF. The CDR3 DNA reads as TGTGCCAGCAGTGAGGGACTAGCGGCCACCGGGGAGCTGTTTTTT.

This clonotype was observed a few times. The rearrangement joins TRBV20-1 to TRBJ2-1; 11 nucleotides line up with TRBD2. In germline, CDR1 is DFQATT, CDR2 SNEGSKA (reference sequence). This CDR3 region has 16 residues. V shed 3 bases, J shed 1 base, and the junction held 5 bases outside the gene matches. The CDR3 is CSASPRLAGSYNEQFF. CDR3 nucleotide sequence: TGCAGTGCTAGTCCCCGACTAGCGGGATCCTACAATGAGCAGTTCTTC.

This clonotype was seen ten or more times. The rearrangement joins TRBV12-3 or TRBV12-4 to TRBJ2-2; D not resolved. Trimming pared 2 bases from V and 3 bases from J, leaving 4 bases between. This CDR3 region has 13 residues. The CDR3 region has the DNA TGTGCCAGCAGTTTATCGGACACCGGGGAGCTGTTTTTT. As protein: CASSLSDTGELFF.

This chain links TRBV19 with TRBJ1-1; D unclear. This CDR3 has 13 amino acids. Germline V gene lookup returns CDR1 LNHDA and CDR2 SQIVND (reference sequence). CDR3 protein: CATWGGGSTEAFF. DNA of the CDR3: TGTGCAACTTGGGGAGGAGGGAGCACTGAAGCTTTCTTT.